The T cell receptor beta chain described here comes from a study of radiotherapy plus CTLA-4 blockade in lung cancer. Study in general: Objective responses were recorded in 15% to 20% of patients, with disease control recorded in about 29%. Points from the study as a whole: Some TCR clones had been derived from tumors. These clones expanded in peripheral blood after radiotherapy plus ipilimumab.

Germline CDR1 and CDR2: MNHEY and SVGAGI. The V and J ends lost 10 bases and 3 bases respectively, with 12 bases between them. The CDR3 loop spans 12 amino acids. Sequencing was performed with immunoSEQ multiplex PCR; in TCRdb, only in-frame clones are kept and a portion is missing. The repertoire holds 15,000 or so clones, with 72% as singletons. Of note for this clone: Antigen unknown.

This receptor was identified in a human donor with non-small cell lung cancer whose response to radiotherapy plus ipilimumab could not be evaluated. The material was peripheral blood, obtained from a patient treated with radiotherapy plus ipilimumab. The chain uses TRBV6-5 and TRBJ1-2; D is undetermined. The CDR3: CATNARDYGYTF. In DNA, the CDR3 is TGTGCCACCAACGCCCGGGACTATGGCTACACCTTC.